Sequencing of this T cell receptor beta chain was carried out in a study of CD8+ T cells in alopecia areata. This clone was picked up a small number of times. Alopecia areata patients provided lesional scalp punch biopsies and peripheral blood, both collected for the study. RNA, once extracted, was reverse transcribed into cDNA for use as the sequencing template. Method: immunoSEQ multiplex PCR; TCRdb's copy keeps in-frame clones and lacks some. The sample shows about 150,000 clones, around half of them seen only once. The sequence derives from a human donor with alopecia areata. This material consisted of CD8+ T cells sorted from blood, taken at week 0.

The CDR3: CSVTDSVSAGELFF. As DNA, the CDR3 is TGCAGCGTAACTGACAGCGTGTCAGCCGGGGAGCTGTTTTTT. V gene TRBV29-1 combines with J gene TRBJ2-2; tentatively, D is TRBD1 (5 bases). The germline V gene has CDR1 SQVTM and CDR2 ANQGSEA. This CDR3 contains 14 residues. V lost 6 bases and J lost 6, with 17 bases in between.